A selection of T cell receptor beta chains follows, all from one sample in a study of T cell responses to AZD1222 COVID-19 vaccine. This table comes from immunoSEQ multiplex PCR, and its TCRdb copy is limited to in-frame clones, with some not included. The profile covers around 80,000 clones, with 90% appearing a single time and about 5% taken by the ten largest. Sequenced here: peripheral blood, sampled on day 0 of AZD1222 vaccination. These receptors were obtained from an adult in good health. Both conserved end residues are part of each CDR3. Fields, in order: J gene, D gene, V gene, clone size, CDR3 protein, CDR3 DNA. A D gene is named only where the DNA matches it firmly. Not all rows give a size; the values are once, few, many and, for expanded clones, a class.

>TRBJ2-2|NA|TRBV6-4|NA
CASSDTTGELFF
TGTGCCAGCAGTGACACCACCGGGGAGCTGTTTTTT
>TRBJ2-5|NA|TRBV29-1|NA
CSGWGGASQETQYF
TGCAGCGGTTGGGGGGGGGCCTCCCAAGAGACCCAGTACTTC
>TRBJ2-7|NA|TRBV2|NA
CASNFYSTYEQYF
TGTGCCAGCAATTTTTACAGTACCTACGAGCAGTACTTC
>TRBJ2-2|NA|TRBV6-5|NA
CASSYGSGELFF
TGTGCCAGCAGTTACGGTTCCGGGGAGCTGTTTTTT
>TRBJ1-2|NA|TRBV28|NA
CASSSWGGGNYGYTF
TGTGCCAGCAGTTCGTGGGGGGGTGGTAACTATGGCTACACCTTC
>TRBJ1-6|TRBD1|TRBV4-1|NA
CASSQAQGGSSYNSPLHF
TGCGCCAGCAGCCAAGCTCAGGGGGGGAGCTCCTATAATTCACCCCTCCACTTT
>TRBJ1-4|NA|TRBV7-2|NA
CASSFGGESNEKLFF
TGTGCCAGCAGCTTCGGGGGCGAGAGTAATGAAAAACTGTTTTTT
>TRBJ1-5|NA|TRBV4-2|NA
CASSLFSNQPQHF
TGTGCCAGCAGCCTGTTTAGCAATCAGCCCCAGCATTTT
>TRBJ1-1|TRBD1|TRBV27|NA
CASSVGQGNTEAFF
TGTGCCAGCAGTGTAGGACAGGGAAACACTGAAGCTTTCTTT
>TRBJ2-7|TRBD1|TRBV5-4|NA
CASSHGQGYSYEQYF
TGTGCCAGCAGTCATGGACAGGGTTACTCCTACGAGCAGTACTTC
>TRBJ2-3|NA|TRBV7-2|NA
CASSLWGSRGSSTDTQYF
TGTGCCAGCAGCTTATGGGGGTCCCGAGGGTCTAGCACAGATACGCAGTATTTT
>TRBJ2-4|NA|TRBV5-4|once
CASSSVAKNIQYF
TGTGCCAGCAGCTCGGTAGCCAAAAACATTCAGTACTTC
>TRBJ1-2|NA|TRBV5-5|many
CASSFGLINYGYTF
TGTGCCAGCAGCTTTGGACTGATTAACTATGGCTACACCTTC